This TCR beta chain was found in a study of cytomegalovirus exposure and HLA in healthy donors. Study-wide points: In most subjects, TCR beta sequences reportedly gave accurate predictions of HLA-A and HLA-B alleles. Immune exposure was documented only through CMV serostatus. TCR beta V- and J-gene trimming, according to a later analysis, was linked to a missense DCLRE1C variant.

V lost 2 bases and J lost 1, with 9 bases in between. The CDR3 is 14 residues long. CDR1 and CDR2 (germline): SGHKS, YYEKEE (reference sequence). This clone was seen a single time. Its target is not known. Though probably carrying unrecorded immune exposures, donors were nominally healthy at sampling. 60 Vbeta and 13 Jbeta primers were used in PCR. Here immunoSEQ multiplex PCR was the method, and the copy in TCRdb shows in-frame clones only, minus some. The sample lists about 130,000 clones; approximately 85% were seen once. The sequence came from a woman in her twenties or thirties in good health and CMV-seropositive. This sequence joins TRBV5-5 and TRBJ1-1; D may be TRBD1 (5 bases). The source material was PBMCs. CDR3 nucleotides: TGTGCCAGCAGCTTAGCAGGGCCGAACACTGAAGCTTTCTTT. This translates into CASSLAGPNTEAFF.